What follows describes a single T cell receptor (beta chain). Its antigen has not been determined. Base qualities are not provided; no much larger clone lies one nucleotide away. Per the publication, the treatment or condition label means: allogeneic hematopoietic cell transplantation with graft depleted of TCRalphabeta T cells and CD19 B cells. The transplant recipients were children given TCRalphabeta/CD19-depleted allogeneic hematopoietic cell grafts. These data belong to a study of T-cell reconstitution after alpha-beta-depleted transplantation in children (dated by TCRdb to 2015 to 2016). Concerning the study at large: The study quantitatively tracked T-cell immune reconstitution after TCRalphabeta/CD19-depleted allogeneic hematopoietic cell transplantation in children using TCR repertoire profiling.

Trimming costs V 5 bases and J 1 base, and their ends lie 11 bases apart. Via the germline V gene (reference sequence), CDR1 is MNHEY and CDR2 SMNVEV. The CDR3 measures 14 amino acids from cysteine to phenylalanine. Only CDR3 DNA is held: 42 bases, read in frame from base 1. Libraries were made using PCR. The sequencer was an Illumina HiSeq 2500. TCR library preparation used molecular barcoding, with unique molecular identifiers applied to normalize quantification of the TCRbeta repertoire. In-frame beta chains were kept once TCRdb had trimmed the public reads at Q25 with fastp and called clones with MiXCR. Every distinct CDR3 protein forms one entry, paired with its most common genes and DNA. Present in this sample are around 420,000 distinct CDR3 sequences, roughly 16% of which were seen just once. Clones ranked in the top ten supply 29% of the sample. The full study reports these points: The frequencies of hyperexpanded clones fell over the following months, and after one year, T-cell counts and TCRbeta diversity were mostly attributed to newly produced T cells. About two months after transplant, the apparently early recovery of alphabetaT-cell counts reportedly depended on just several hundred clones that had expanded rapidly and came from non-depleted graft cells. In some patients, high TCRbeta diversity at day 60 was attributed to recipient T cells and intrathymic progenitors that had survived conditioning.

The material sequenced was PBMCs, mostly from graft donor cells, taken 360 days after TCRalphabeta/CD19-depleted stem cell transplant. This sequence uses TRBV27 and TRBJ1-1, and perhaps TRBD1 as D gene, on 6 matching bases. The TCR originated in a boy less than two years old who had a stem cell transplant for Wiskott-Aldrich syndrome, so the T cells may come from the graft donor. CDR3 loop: CASSPGQKNTEAFF. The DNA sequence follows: TGTGCCAGCAGTCCAGGACAGAAGAACACTGAAGCTTTCTTT.